This T cell receptor beta chain was identified during a study of T cell repertoires in cytomegalovirus infection. As for the study in general: It can be stated that public TCR beta signatures indicated CMV infection as well as a matching HLA type. Broader study findings: In two of eight donors, the top clonotype was HLA-C-restricted CMV-specific. CMV carriers having the relevant HLA were flagged by cumulative public TCR beta family frequency.

This clonotype occurred many times. The antigen remains unidentified. The CDR3 spans 15 residues. Germline V gives CDR1 SGHTA, CDR2 FQGNSA. V lost 5 bases and J lost 1, with 13 bases in between. TCRdb passed the reads through MiXCR, listing each CDR3 protein once. The sample lists fewer than 350,000 distinct CDR3 sequences; around a tenth were seen once. The clonotype comes from a human donor in good health (CMV status not recorded). Some clones in this sample may be carry-over from other donors' samples. What was sequenced was PBMCs. The chain combines TRBV7-2 with TRBJ2-3, with a tentative D call TRBD2 (5 bases). CDR3 in DNA: TGTGCCAGCAGCCCCCGACGGACTCGCACAGATACGCAGTATTTT. It translates to CASSPRRTRTDTQYF.